This entry lists 9 T cell receptor beta chains sequenced from one sample in a study of CD8+ T cells in alopecia areata. After isolation, RNA underwent reverse transcription to generate cDNA as the sequencing template. Sequenced by immunoSEQ multiplex PCR; TCRdb stores in-frame clones only, minus some. Among about 98,000 clones listed, 35% to 50% were seen once. Specimen: CD4+ T cells sorted from blood. These TCRs come from a human donor with alopecia areata.

This clone came up a few times. Other DNA sequences of this sample code for an identical CDR3. The J gene is TRBJ1-5, the V gene TRBV29-1; 10 bases agree with TRBD1. The CDR3 extends over 13 amino acids. V lost 4 bases to trimming and J lost 5 bases; unmatched junction nucleotides: 2. Looked up from germline, CDR1 is SQVTM and CDR2 is ANQGSEA. As DNA, the CDR3 is TGCAGCGTTGTGACAGGGGGCGATCAGCCCCAGCATTTT. Its protein product is CSVVTGGDQPQHF.

V gene TRBV10-3 combines with J gene TRBJ2-5; D might be TRBD1 or TRBD2, each matching 5 bases. V was shortened by 11 bases and J by 2 bases, with 21 bases between the two germline ends. This CDR3 region has 15 residues. Germline lookup yields CDR1 ENHRY and CDR2 SYGVKD. As DNA, the CDR3 is TGTGCCGTCGGGGCAGTGCCGGCTATTCAAGAGACCCAGTACTTC. This codes for CAVGAVPAIQETQYF.

This clone occurred a few times. This rearrangement joins TRBV28 to TRBJ2-3, with 10 bases aligning to TRBD2. The CDR3 length is 15 residues. The junction had 9 bases not matched to a gene; V was cut back by 8 bases and J by 4 bases. The germline V gene has CDR1 MDHEN and CDR2 SYDVKM. This chain's CDR3 is CASGSGGAGADTQYF. The DNA of the CDR3 is TGTGCCAGCGGAAGCGGGGGGGCTGGCGCAGATACGCAGTATTTT.

The chain carries TRBV7-2 and TRBJ2-7; 9 positions match TRBD2. This CDR3 has 14 amino acids. After removal of 5 bases from V and 2 bases from J, the junction contained 4 bases not matched to a gene. Germline CDR1 reads SGHTA; CDR2 reads FQGNSA. CDR3 region: CASSRSGGPYEQYF. The CDR3 DNA follows: TGTGCCAGCAGCCGTAGCGGGGGCCCCTACGAGCAGTACTTC.

This chain uses TRBV30 with TRBJ2-5; TRBD2 might be the D (6 bases). Germline V gives CDR1 GTSNPN, CDR2 SVGIG (reference sequence). V was trimmed by 3 bases and J by 4 bases, leaving 9 bases between them. This CDR3 has 12 amino acids. The chain's CDR3 is CAWRIGGETQYF. In DNA, the CDR3 is TGTGCCTGGAGGATCGGGGGAGAGACCCAGTACTTC.

The J gene is TRBJ1-4, the V gene TRBV2; a possible D gene is TRBD1 (6 bases). This CDR3 is 13 amino acids long. V lost 8 bases and J 7 bases, leaving 14 bases between the germline ends. Germline-derived CDR1 and CDR2 are SNHLY and FYNNEI. CDR3 sequence (DNA): TGTGCCAGCGACAGGTTGCCTGGTGAAAAACTGTTTTTT. The encoded protein is CASDRLPGEKLFF.

The chain carries TRBV27 and TRBJ2-1, with D uncertain. The CDR3 loop spans 14 amino acids. V dropped 4 bases and J dropped 9 bases, with 16 bases sitting between them. The germline V gene encodes CDR1 MNHEY and CDR2 SMNVEV (reference sequence). The CDR3 reads CASSYSRVLSEQFF. The DNA of the CDR3 is TGTGCCAGCAGTTACTCCCGAGTATTGAGTGAGCAGTTCTTC.

This clone was picked up a small number of times. The rearrangement uses TRBV28 and TRBJ2-5, with D unresolved. CDR1 is MDHEN and CDR2 is SYDVKM in the germline V gene. The ends were cut back, 6 bases at V and 3 bases at J, with 14 bases in the middle. The CDR3 loop spans 14 amino acids. The CDR3 is CASRPPGAEETQYF. The CDR3 DNA sequence: TGTGCCAGCAGGCCGCCCGGTGCCGAAGAGACCCAGTACTTC.

V gene TRBV29-1 combines with J gene TRBJ2-2, with a possible D match to TRBD2 (6 bases). V dropped 4 bases and J dropped 7 bases, with 13 bases sitting between them. CDR1 is SQVTM, CDR2 ANQGSEA, per germline. The CDR3 sequence is 13 residues long. CDR3 nucleotide sequence: TGCAGCGTTGTTGGGGGAGGAGGCGGGGAGCTGTTTTTT. This codes for CSVVGGGGGELFF.